The 27 T cell receptor beta chains given below trace back to one sample, sequenced in a study of cytomegalovirus exposure and HLA in healthy donors. 13 Jbeta primers and 60 Vbeta primers were used for the PCR. This table comes from immunoSEQ multiplex PCR, and its TCRdb copy is limited to in-frame clones, with some not included. The sample records about 140,000 clones, roughly four fifths being singletons. Sequences were obtained from PBMCs. The receptors originated from a woman aged 40-49 years in good health and CMV-seronegative.

The rearrangement uses TRBV7-9 and TRBJ2-3; TRBD2 matches at 10 bases. Per germline, CDR1 SEHNR and CDR2 FQNEAQ (reference sequence). This CDR3 is built from 15 residues. J lost 4 bases, V lost 2 bases, and 3 bases had no gene match. DNA of the CDR3: TGTGCCAGCAGCTTACCTAGCGGGAGAGCAGATACGCAGTATTTT. Protein sequence: CASSLPSGRADTQYF.

This sequence joins TRBV29-1 and TRBJ2-2; 8 bases align to TRBD2. Germline CDR1 is SQVTM and CDR2 is ANQGSEA. This CDR3 contains 15 residues. Trimming took 4 bases from V and 5 from J; bases not matched to a gene: 9. Here the CDR3 reads CSVGRGGKLTGELFF. The CDR3 nucleotides read TGCAGCGTTGGTCGGGGGGGGAAGTTAACCGGGGAGCTGTTTTTT.

The sample holds one count of this clone. This CDR3 is CASSLGGLYGYTF. Here the CDR3 DNA reads TGTGCCAGCAGTCTGGGGGGTCTCTATGGCTACACCTTC. This chain uses TRBV2 with TRBJ1-2, with D possibly TRBD1 on 5 matching bases. Trimming left V 5 bases short and J 4 bases short, with 11 bases between. There are 13 residues in the CDR3. Germline CDR1 is SNHLY and CDR2 is FYNNEI.

The V gene is TRBV7-3, the J gene TRBJ2-1, with 8 bases aligning to TRBD1. Trimming removed 5 bases from V and 1 base from J; junction bases left unmatched: 4. The CDR3 is made up of 15 amino acids. CDR1 is SGHTA, CDR2 FQGTGA, per germline. CDR3 in DNA: TGTGCCAGCAGCCCCGACAGGGGATCCTACAATGAGCAGTTCTTC. Translating it yields CASSPDRGSYNEQFF.

The chain joins TRBV27 to TRBJ2-7, with a possible D match to TRBD1 (6 bases). The CDR3 has 15 amino acids. V was cut by 2 bases and J by 0 bases, with 11 bases left in between. CDR1 and CDR2 (germline): MNHEY, SMNVEV (reference sequence). DNA of the CDR3: TGTGCCAGCAGTTTAAATACAGGGCTCTCCTACGAGCAGTACTTC. This codes for CASSLNTGLSYEQYF.

This chain links TRBV28 with TRBJ1-4; D uncertain. This CDR3 comprises 16 residues. From germline, CDR1 is MDHEN and CDR2 SYDVKM. Trimming pared 6 bases from V and 0 bases from J, leaving 14 bases between. The CDR3 protein is CASSTAAAPTNEKLFF. CDR3 bases: TGTGCCAGCAGCACTGCGGCGGCACCAACTAATGAAAAACTGTTTTTT.

V and J are TRBV2 and TRBJ2-3; tentative D call: TRBD2 (6 bases). Germline V CDR1 and CDR2: SNHLY, FYNNEI. The ends were cut back, 4 bases at V and 6 bases at J, with 14 bases in the middle. CDR3 size: 14 residues. The CDR3 nucleotides are TGTGCCAGCAGTGGCATATACGGGAGTGATACGCAGTATTTT. It is translated as CASSGIYGSDTQYF.

This sequence joins TRBV25-1 and TRBJ2-1; TRBD2 matches at 7 bases. The CDR3 totals 15 residues. Germline trimming cut 6 bases from V and 3 bases from J; bases unmatched to any gene: 8. Germline V gives CDR1 MGHDK, CDR2 SYGVNS. This CDR3 reads CASRPAGDLYNEQFF. The CDR3 DNA follows: TGTGCCAGCAGGCCGGCGGGAGACCTCTACAATGAGCAGTTCTTC.

A few counts support this clone. The chain uses TRBV5-1 and TRBJ2-7; D is perhaps TRBD2 (6 bases). V was trimmed by 9 bases and J by 4 bases, leaving 20 bases between them. Per germline, CDR1 SGHRS and CDR2 YFSETQ. The CDR3 extends over 14 amino acids. The DNA of the CDR3 is TGCGCCACCAGGGACGGATACGGGGGATACGAGCAGTACTTC. Protein: CATRDGYGGYEQYF.

The chain carries TRBV18 and TRBJ1-2; D is undetermined. This CDR3 has 15 amino acids. Looked up from germline, CDR1 is KGHSH and CDR2 is LQKENI. The germline V and J ends were trimmed by 3 bases and 2 bases, with 13 bases remaining between them. CDR3 region: CASSPGQATNYGYTF. For the CDR3, the DNA is TGTGCCAGCTCACCCGGTCAGGCGACGAACTATGGCTACACCTTC.

V usage is TRBV4-3 and J usage is TRBJ1-2; maybe TRBD1 (5 bases). CDR3 length: 14 amino acids. Germline-derived CDR1 and CDR2 are LGHNA and YSLEER. Trimming took 0 bases from V and 7 from J, leaving 12 bases between them. In DNA, the CDR3 is TGCGCCAGCAGCCAAGATCTACCAGGGTTTGGCTACACCTTC. Translating it yields CASSQDLPGFGYTF.

The chain couples TRBV6-6 to TRBJ2-2; a weak D match, TRBD2 (6 bases). CDR3 length: 14 residues. Germline V gene data show CDR1 as MNHNY and CDR2 as SVGAGI (reference sequence). The V end was cut by 6 bases, the J end by 5 bases, with 13 bases between. The CDR3 DNA is TGTGCCAGCAGCGACGGGGGTCGGACCGGGGAGCTGTTTTTT. Translating it yields CASSDGGRTGELFF.

The chain combines TRBV10-3 with TRBJ1-5; possibly TRBD1 for D (5 bases). V gave up 2 bases and J gave up 2 bases, with 22 bases separating them. Germline V gives CDR1 ENHRY, CDR2 SYGVKD. This CDR3 region has 19 residues. The CDR3 is CAISETVLGQGLRNQPQHF. CDR3 nucleotide sequence: TGTGCCATCAGTGAGACGGTATTGGGTCAGGGATTGCGCAATCAGCCCCAGCATTTT.

The chain carries TRBV10-3 and TRBJ2-2; 13 nucleotides match TRBD2. V trimming: 4 bases; J trimming: 5 bases; junction bases outside the gene matches: 4. CDR3 length: 16 residues. In germline, CDR1 is ENHRY, CDR2 SYGVKD. The CDR3 loop is CAISGLAGGNTGELFF. The CDR3, as DNA: TGTGCCATCAGTGGACTAGCGGGAGGAAATACCGGGGAGCTGTTTTTT.

The chain uses TRBV29-1 and TRBJ1-1; 7 bases line up with TRBD1. The CDR3 has 13 residues. Germline values: CDR1 SQVTM, CDR2 ANQGSEA. V lost 7 bases, J lost 6 bases, and 11 bases stayed unmatched. The CDR3 nucleotides are TGCAGCGCGAGGGGACAGCAGAATGCTGAAGCTTTCTTT. Translating it yields CSARGQQNAEAFF.

The V gene is TRBV28, the J gene TRBJ1-1; 10 nucleotides agree with TRBD1. Looked up from germline, CDR1 is MDHEN and CDR2 is SYDVKM. This CDR3 contains 15 residues. With V trimmed by 5 bases and J by 4 bases, 7 bases remained unmatched. In nucleotides, the CDR3 is TGTGCCAGCAGTCCCGACAGGGGGCGTTTCACTGAAGCTTTCTTT. Encoded protein: CASSPDRGRFTEAFF.

This sequence joins TRBV28 and TRBJ2-3; 14 bases agree with TRBD2. The trim removed 6 bases at V and 6 bases at J, leaving 14 bases unmatched. Per the germline V gene, CDR1 is MDHEN and CDR2 is SYDVKM. This CDR3 has 18 amino acids. CDR3 sequence reads: CASRRPWGLAGEWDTQYF. DNA for the CDR3: TGTGCCAGCAGACGCCCCTGGGGACTAGCGGGAGAGTGGGATACGCAGTATTTT.

This clone showed up just once. The CDR3 loop reads CASSGDTVTYNEQFF. DNA for the CDR3: TGTGCCAGCAGCGGGGACACAGTCACATACAATGAGCAGTTCTTC. The V and J genes are TRBV5-5 and TRBJ2-1; D may be TRBD1 (6 bases). Trimming took off 4 bases at V and 4 bases at J, with 15 bases between the two ends. The V gene's germline CDR1 is SGHKS and CDR2 YYEKEE (reference sequence). CDR3 length: 15 amino acids.

This clone was counted a single time. The chain couples TRBV9 to TRBJ1-4; D perhaps matches TRBD1 (6 bases). Trimming cost V 0 bases and J 0 bases, with 15 bases left between them. The germline gives CDR1 SGDLS, CDR2 YYNGEE. This CDR3 comprises 18 residues. This CDR3 reads CASSVEDSYSATNEKLFF. The CDR3 nucleotides read TGTGCCAGCAGCGTAGAGGACAGCTACAGTGCAACTAATGAAAAACTGTTTTTT.

The chain uses TRBV11-2 and TRBJ1-1; a possible D gene is TRBD1 (5 bases). V was trimmed by 5 bases and J by 1 base, leaving 14 bases between them. CDR3 length: 15 residues. Germline V gene sequence: CDR1 SGHAT, CDR2 FQNNGV. Here the CDR3 reads CASSHPLGGNTEAFF. CDR3 nucleotides: TGTGCCAGCAGCCATCCCTTGGGGGGGAACACTGAAGCTTTCTTT.

The J gene is TRBJ1-5, the V gene TRBV6-1, with D possibly TRBD1 on 6 matching bases. The CDR3 runs 15 residues. Trimming cost V 6 bases and J 3 bases, with 15 bases left between them. Germline CDR1 reads MNHNS; CDR2 reads SASEGT. The DNA for the CDR3 is TGTGCCAGCAGACAGGGACGCACCACCAATCAGCCCCAGCATTTT. Its translation: CASRQGRTTNQPQHF.

This clone was seen just once. The V gene is TRBV11-2, the J gene TRBJ2-2; D remains ambiguous. The germline CDR1 and CDR2 sequences are SGHAT and FQNNGV. Trimming stripped 0 bases from V and 1 base from J, with 12 bases between. The CDR3 runs 17 residues. The CDR3 is CASSLDLVQRNTGELFF. DNA of the CDR3: TGTGCCAGCAGCTTAGATCTGGTCCAGCGGAACACCGGGGAGCTGTTTTTT.

The rearrangement links TRBV19 to TRBJ2-7; 7 nucleotides agree with TRBD2. CDR3 length: 14 residues. With 9 bases clipped from V and 2 bases from J, the junction kept 10 bases outside the gene matches. Germline V gene sequence: CDR1 LNHDA, CDR2 SQIVND (reference sequence). This CDR3 is CASREDAEAYEQYF. The CDR3 coding sequence is TGTGCCAGCCGGGAGGACGCCGAGGCCTACGAGCAGTACTTC.

This chain links TRBV5-1 with TRBJ2-3; 9 bases are a match to TRBD2. The CDR3 is 17 amino acids. The germline gives CDR1 SGHRS, CDR2 YFSETQ. V dropped 5 bases and J dropped 0; count of bases not matched to a gene: 10. The CDR3, as DNA: TGCGCCAGCAGTTACGGACTAGCGCTTACTAGCACAGATACGCAGTATTTT. It translates to CASSYGLALTSTDTQYF.

V and J are TRBV28 and TRBJ2-2; D is possibly TRBD1 (6 bases). The CDR3 consists of 16 residues. CDR1 is MDHEN and CDR2 is SYDVKM in the germline V gene. V lost 7 bases and J 1 base, leaving 16 bases between the germline ends. CDR3 region: CASITGGQMNTGELFF. For the CDR3, the DNA is TGTGCCAGCATTACAGGCGGACAGATGAACACCGGGGAGCTGTTTTTT.

V gene TRBV5-1 combines with J gene TRBJ1-2, with a weak D call TRBD1 (6 bases). CDR1 and CDR2 from the germline V gene are SGHRS and YFSETQ. Trimming left V 3 bases short and J 7 bases short, with 16 bases between. The CDR3 extends over 14 amino acids. CDR3 sequence reads: CASSSQGHQGGYTF. In nucleotides, the CDR3 is TGCGCCAGCAGCTCACAGGGACACCAGGGTGGCTACACCTTC.

In regard to this clone: An end of the junction differs from the germline gene, which may be a read error. V usage is TRBV7-3 and J usage is TRBJ2-2; D is possibly TRBD1 (6 bases). CDR1 and CDR2 (germline): SGHTA, FQGTGA. CDR3 length equals 14 residues. The CDR3 is CASSPDRDTEELFF. The CDR3 coding sequence is TGTGCCAGCAGCCCGGACAGAGACACCGAGGAGCTGTTTTTT.